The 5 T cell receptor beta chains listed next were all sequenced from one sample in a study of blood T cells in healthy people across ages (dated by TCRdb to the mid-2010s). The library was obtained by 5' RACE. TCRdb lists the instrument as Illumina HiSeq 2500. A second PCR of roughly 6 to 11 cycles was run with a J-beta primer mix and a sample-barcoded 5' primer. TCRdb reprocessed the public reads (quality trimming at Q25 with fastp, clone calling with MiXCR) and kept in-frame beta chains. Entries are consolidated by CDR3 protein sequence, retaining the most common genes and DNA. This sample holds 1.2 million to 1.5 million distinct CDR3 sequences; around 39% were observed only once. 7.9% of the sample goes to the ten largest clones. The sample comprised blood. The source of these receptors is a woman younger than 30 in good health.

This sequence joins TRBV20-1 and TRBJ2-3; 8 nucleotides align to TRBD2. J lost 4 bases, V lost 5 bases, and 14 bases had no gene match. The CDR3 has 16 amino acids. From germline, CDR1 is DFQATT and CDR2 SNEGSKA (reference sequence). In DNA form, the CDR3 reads TGCAGTGCTGGGACTCTCGGACTAGCAGGACCAGATACGCAGTATTTT. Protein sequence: CSAGTLGLAGPDTQYF.

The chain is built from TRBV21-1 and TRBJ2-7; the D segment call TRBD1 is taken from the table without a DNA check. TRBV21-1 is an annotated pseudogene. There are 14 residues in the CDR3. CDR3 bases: TGTGCCAGCATCCCACAGGGGCGGAAATACGAGCAGTACTTC. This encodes CASIPQGRKYEQYF.

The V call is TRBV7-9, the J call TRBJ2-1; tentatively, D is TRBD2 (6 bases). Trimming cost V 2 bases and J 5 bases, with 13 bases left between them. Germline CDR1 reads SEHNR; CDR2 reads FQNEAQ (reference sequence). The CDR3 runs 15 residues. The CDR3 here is CASSLRRDVDNEQFF. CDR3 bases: TGTGCCAGCAGCTTAAGGCGGGACGTCGACAATGAGCAGTTCTTC.

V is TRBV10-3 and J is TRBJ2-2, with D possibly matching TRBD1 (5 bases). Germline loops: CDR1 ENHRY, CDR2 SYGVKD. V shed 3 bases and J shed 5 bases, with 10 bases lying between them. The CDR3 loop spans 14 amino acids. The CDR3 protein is CAISDMAGTGELFF. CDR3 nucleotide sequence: TGTGCCATCAGTGATATGGCAGGGACCGGGGAGCTGTTTTTT.

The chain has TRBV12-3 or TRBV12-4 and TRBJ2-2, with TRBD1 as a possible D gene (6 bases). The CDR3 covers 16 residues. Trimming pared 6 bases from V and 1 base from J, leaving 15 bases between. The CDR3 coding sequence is TGTGCCAGCAGCCGATTGAGGGGGAGGAACACCGGGGAGCTGTTTTTT. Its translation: CASSRLRGRNTGELFF.